A selection of T cell receptor beta chains follows, all from one sample in a study of blood T cell repertoires in COVID-19. TCRdb keeps only in-frame clones here, not all; method: immunoSEQ multiplex PCR. Of approximately 250,000 clones listed, approximately 86% are singletons. The specimen sequenced was peripheral blood. Receptors were obtained from a man aged 35 to 55 with active or convalescent COVID-19. Both conserved end residues are trimmed from each CDR3. Clone size is shown for a subset of rows, as once, few, many or a class of expanded clone.

j_call clone_size v_call cdr3_aa
TRBJ2-3 NA TRBV5-4 ASSFWVAGPSDTQY
TRBJ2-7 NA TRBV11-2 ASSQGDEYEQY
TRBJ2-7 NA TRBV21-1 ASSAPGQGTGEQY
TRBJ2-1 NA TRBV5-1 ASRRDLTSGKGNEQF
TRBJ1-6 NA TRBV7-2 ASSLHQGNSPLH
TRBJ1-6 NA TRBV19 ASSGTDGSPLH
TRBJ2-5 NA TRBV9 ASSEPLRPGQAQETQY
TRBJ1-6 NA TRBV28 ASSPSDRSGSPLH
TRBJ2-2 NA TRBV19 ASSIQQGRNTGELF
TRBJ2-7 NA TRBV12-3/TRBV12-4 ASSHGTGAEQY
TRBJ1-1 once TRBV5-4 ASSLQENTEAF
TRBJ2-7 once TRBV20-1 SASAGQGRYEQY
TRBJ2-7 NA TRBV28 ASIGGGATYEQY
TRBJ1-2 once TRBV24-1 ATRGAQDTLTT
TRBJ2-1 NA TRBV7-9 ASSPGTGSNEQF
TRBJ2-7 NA TRBV4-1 ASSQMLTTSSYEQY
TRBJ2-7 NA TRBV4-2 ASSPTQGAVSYEQY
TRBJ1-1 NA TRBV7-9 ASSLDPTGGLNTEAF
TRBJ2-2 NA TRBV7-2 ASSLEDRGLGELF
TRBJ2-7 NA TRBV5-1 ASSLAGTGTGEQY
TRBJ2-2 NA TRBV7-6 ASTQEGLGDGELF
TRBJ2-5 NA TRBV19 ASSRGTSGVQETQY
TRBJ2-7 NA TRBV9 ASSIGGTTYEQY
TRBJ2-7 NA TRBV5-4 ASSLARAGGNEQY
TRBJ1-2 NA TRBV18 ASSPDRANLAGYT
TRBJ2-7 NA TRBV11-3 ASSYSGTGTYEQY
TRBJ2-7 NA TRBV29-1 SVGTGAGYEQY
TRBJ2-1 NA TRBV25-1 ASSETGSPVYNEQF
TRBJ1-5 NA TRBV9 ASSPHGQSNQPQH
TRBJ1-6 NA TRBV5-5 ASSHRDNSPLH
TRBJ1-5 once TRBV7-6 ASSIGTGEGQPQH
TRBJ1-5 NA TRBV12-3/TRBV12-4 ASSLSGSQH
TRBJ2-6 NA TRBV7-3 ASSAEGAGAGANVLT
TRBJ2-2 NA TRBV14 ASSQVRVGELF
TRBJ1-2 NA TRBV30 AWSWSGNYGYT
TRBJ2-7 few TRBV4-1 ASSQGRSAEQY
TRBJ2-5 once TRBV7-8 ASSLAGETQY
TRBJ2-3 once TRBV9 ASSVGGGSTDTQY
TRBJ1-2 NA TRBV24-1 ATSGTQENYGYT
TRBJ1-2 NA TRBV5-1 ASSLGDIRNGYT
TRBJ1-1 once TRBV28 ASSTTGGRTEAF
TRBJ2-3 NA TRBV6-4 ASSGGRPYTDTQY
TRBJ1-1 NA TRBV9 ASSPETGGRTEAF
TRBJ1-1 NA TRBV18 ASSPKGAGTEAF
TRBJ2-7 once TRBV4-1 ASSQDRAGFDEQY